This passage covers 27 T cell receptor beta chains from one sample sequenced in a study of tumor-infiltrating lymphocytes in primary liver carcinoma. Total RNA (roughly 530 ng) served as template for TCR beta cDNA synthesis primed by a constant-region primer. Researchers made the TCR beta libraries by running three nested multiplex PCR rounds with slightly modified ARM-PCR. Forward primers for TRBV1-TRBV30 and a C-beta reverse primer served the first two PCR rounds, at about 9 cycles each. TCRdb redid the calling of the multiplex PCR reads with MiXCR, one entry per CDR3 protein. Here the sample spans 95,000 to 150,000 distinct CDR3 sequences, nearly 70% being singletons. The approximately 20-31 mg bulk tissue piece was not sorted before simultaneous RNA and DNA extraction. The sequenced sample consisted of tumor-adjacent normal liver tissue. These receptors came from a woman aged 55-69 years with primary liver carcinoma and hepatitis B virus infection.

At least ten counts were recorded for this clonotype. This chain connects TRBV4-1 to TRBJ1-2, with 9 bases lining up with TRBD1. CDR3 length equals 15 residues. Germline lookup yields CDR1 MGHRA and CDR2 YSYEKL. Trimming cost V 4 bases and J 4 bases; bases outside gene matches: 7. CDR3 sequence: CASSRNTGQGYGYTF. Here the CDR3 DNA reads TGCGCCAGCAGCCGGAACACGGGACAGGGCTATGGCTACACCTTC.

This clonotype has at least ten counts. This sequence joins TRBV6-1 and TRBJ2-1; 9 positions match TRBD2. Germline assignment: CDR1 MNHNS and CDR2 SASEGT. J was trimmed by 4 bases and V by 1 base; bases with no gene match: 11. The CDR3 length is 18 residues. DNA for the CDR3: TGTGCCAGCAGTGAAGGAGCGGGAGGTCCTTGGGGTTACAATGAGCAGTTCTTC. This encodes CASSEGAGGPWGYNEQFF.

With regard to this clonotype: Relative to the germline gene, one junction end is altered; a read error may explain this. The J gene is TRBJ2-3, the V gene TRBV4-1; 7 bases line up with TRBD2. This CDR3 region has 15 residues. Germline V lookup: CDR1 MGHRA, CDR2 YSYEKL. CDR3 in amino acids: CASSPSGTPTDTQYF. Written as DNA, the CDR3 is TGCGCCAGCAGCCCCAGCGGGACTCCCACAGATACGCAGTATTTC.

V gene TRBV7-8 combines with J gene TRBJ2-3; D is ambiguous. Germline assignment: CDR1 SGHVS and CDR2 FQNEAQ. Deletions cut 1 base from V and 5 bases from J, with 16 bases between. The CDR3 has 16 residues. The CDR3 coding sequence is TGTGCCAGCAGCTTAGTAAACCTATTGGTCAGAGATACGCAGTATTTT. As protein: CASSLVNLLVRDTQYF.

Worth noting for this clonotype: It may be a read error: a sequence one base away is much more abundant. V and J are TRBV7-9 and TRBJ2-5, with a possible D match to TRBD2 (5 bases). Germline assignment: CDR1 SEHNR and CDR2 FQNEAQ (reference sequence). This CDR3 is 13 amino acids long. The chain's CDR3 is CANSLAPRQTQYF. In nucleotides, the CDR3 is TGTGCCAACAGCTTAGCGCCGCGGCAGACCCAGTACTTC.

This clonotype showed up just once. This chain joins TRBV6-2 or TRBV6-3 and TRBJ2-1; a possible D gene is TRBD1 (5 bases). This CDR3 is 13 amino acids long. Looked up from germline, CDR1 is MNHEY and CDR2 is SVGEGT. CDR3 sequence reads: CAGRVTATNEQFF. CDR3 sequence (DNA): TGTGCAGGCAGGGTGACTGCAACCAATGAGCAGTTCTTC.

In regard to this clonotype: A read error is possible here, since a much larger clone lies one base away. CDR3 residues: CASKGTGEAKDIQYF. Here the CDR3 DNA reads TGTGCCAGCAAGGGGACAGGAGAGGCCAAAGACATTCAGTACTTC. The rearrangement uses TRBV28 and TRBJ2-4; 8 bases agree with TRBD1. This CDR3 comprises 15 residues. Germline assignment: CDR1 MDHEN and CDR2 SYDVKM.

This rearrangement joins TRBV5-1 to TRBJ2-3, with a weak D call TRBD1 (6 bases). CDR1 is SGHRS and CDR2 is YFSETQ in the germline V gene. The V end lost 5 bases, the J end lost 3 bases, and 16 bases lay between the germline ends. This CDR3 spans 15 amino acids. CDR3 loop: CASSFWTDRTDTQYF. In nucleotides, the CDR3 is TGCGCCAGCAGTTTCTGGACAGACAGAACAGATACGCAGTATTTT.

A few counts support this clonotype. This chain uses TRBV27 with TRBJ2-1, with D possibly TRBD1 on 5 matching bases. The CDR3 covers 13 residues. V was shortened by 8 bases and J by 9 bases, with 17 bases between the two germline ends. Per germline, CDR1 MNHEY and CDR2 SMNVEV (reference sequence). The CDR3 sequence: CASGTSGFSEQFF. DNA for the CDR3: TGTGCCAGCGGAACTTCAGGGTTTTCTGAGCAGTTCTTC.

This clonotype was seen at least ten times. CDR3 sequence: CASATPTASGRAATGELFF. The CDR3 DNA reads as TGTGCCAGTGCCACACCAACGGCTAGCGGGAGGGCCGCCACCGGGGAGCTGTTTTTT. The genes are TRBV28 and TRBJ2-2, with TRBD2 matching 12 bases. This CDR3 spans 19 amino acids. V lost 9 bases and J lost 4; bases outside the gene matches: 18. The germline CDR1 and CDR2 sequences are MDHEN and SYDVKM.

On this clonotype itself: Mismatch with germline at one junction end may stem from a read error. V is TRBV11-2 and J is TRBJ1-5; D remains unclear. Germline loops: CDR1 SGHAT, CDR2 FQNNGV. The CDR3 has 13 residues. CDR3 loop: CVSSLYVGQPQHF. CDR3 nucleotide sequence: TGCGTCAGCAGCTTGTACGTGGGTCAGCCTCAGCATTTT.

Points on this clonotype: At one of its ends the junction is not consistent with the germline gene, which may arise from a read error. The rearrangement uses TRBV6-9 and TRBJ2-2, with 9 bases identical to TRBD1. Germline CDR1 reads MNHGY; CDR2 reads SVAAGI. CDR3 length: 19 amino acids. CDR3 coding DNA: TGTGCCAGCACCAACAACAGGGGGCGCGGCCATAGGAACAACGGGGAGCTGTTTTTT. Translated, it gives CASTNNRGRGHRNNGELFF.

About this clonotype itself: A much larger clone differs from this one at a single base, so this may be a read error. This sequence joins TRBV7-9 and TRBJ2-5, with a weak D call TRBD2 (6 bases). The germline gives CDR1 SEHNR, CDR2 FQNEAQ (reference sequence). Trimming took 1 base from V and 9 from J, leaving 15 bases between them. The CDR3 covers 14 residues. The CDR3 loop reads CASSLGGREESQYF. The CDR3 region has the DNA TGTGCCAGCAGCTTAGGGGGCAGGGAGGAGTCCCAGTACTTC.

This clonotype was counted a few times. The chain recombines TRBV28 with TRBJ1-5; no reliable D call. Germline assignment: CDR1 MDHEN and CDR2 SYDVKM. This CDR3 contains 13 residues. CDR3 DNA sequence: TGTGTCAGTAGTATCGTAAAAGATCAGCCCCAGCATTTT. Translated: CVSSIVKDQPQHF. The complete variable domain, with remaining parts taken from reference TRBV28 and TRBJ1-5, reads DVKVTQSSRYLVKRTGEKVFLECVQDMDHENMFWYRQDPGLGLRLIYFSYDVKMKEKGDIPEGYSVSREKKERFSLILESASTNQTSMYLCVSSIVKDQPQHFGDGTRLSIL.

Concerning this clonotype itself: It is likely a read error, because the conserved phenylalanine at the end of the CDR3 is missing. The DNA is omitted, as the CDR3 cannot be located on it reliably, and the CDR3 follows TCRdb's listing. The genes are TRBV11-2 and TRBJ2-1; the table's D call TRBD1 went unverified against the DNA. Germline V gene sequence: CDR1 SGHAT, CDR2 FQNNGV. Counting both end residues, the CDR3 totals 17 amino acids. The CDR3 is CASSPRRGGSSYNEHFS.

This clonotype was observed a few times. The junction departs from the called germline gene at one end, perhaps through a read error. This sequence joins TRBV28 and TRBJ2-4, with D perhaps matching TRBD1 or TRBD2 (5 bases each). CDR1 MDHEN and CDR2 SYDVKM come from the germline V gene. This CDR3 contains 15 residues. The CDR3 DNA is TGTGTCAGCAGTTCCCACGGGACAGCCAAAAACATTCAGTACTTC. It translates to CVSSSHGTAKNIQYF.

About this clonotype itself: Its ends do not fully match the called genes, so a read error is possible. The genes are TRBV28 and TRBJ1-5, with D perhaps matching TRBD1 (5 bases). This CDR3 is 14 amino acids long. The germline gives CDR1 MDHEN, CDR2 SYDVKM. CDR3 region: CVSSLWGRNQPQHF. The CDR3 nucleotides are TGTGTCAGCAGTTTGTGGGGACGCAATCAGCCACAGCATTTT.

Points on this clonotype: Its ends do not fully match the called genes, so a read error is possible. CDR3: CANSTGILQPQHF. CDR3 DNA: TGTGCCAACAGCACAGGGATTTTACAGCCCCAGCATTTT. The chain has TRBV7-3 and TRBJ1-5; possible D gene TRBD1, 6 bases. The CDR3 covers 13 residues. CDR1 SGHTA and CDR2 FQGTGA come from the germline V gene.

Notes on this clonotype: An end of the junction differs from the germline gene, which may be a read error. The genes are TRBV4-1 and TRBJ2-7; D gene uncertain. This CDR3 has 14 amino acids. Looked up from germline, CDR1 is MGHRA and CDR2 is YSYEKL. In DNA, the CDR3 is TGCACCAGCAGCCAAGCAATCTCTTGCTACAAGCAGTACTTC. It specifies CTSSQAISCYKQYF.

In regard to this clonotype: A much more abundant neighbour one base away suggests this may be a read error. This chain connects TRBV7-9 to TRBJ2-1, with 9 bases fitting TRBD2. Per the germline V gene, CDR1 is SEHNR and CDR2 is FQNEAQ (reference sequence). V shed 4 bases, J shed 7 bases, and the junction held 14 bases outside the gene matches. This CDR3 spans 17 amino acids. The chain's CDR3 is CASSSRRGGTSLNEQFF. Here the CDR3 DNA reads TGTGCCAGCAGCTCCCGCCGAGGGGGGACTAGCCTTAATGAGCAGTTCTTC. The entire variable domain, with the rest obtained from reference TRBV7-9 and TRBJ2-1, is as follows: DTGVSQNPRHKITKRGQNVTFRCDPISEHNRLYWYRQTLGQGPEFLTYFQNEAQLEKSRLLSDRFSAERPKGSFSTLEIQRTEQGDSAMYLCASSSRRGGTSLNEQFFGPGTRLTVL.

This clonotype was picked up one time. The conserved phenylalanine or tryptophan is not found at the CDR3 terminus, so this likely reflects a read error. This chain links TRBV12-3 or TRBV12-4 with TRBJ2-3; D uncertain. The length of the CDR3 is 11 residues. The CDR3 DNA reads TGTGCCAGCAGTGTCACAGATGCGCAGTATTCT. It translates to CASSVTDAQYS.

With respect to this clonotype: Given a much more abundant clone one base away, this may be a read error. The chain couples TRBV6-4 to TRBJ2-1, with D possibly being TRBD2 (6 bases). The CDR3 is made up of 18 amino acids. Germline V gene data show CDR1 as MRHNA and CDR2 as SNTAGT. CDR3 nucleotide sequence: TGTGCCAGCAGCGAAGACTCCCCTTCTAGCGCGGAATACAATGAGCAGTCCTTC. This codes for CASSEDSPSSAEYNEQSF.

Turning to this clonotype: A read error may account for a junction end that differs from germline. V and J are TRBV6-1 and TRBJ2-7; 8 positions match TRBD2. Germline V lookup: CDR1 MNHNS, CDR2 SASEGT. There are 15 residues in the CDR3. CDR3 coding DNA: TGTGTCAGCAGTGAAAACGGGAGGGCCACCTACGAGCAGTACTTC. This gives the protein CVSSENGRATYEQYF.

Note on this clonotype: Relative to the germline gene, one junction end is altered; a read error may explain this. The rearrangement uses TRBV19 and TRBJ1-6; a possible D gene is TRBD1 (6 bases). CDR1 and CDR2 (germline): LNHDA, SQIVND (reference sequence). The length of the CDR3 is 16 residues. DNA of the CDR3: TGTACCAGTAGTCCGGTTGACAGGTGGTACAATTCACCCCTCCACTTT. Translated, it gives CTSSPVDRWYNSPLHF.

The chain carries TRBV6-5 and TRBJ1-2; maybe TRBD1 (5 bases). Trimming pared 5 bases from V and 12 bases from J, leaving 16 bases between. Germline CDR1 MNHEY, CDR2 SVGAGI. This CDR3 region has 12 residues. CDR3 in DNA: TGTGCCAGCAGTGCTTGGCGGGGCGGCAACACCTTC. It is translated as CASSAWRGGNTF.

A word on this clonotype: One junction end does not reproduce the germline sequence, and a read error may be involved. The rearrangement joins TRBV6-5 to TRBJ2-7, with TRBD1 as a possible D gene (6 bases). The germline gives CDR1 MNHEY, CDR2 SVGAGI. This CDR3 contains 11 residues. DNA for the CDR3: TGTGCAAGCATCCAGGGGCGCGAGCAGTACTTC. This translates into CASIQGREQYF.

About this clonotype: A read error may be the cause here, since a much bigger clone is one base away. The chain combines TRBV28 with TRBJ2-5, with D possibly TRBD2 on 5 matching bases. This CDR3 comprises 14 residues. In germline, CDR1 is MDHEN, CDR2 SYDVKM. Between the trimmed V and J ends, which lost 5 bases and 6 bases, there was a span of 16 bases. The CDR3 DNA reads TGTGCCAGCAGTCCCCGGATCGGGATGCAGACCCAGTACTTC. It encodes CASSPRIGMQTQYF. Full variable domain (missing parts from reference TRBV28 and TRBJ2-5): DVKVTQSSRYLVKRTGEKVFLECVQDMDHENMFWYRQDPGLGLRLIYFSYDVKMKEKGDIPEGYSVSREKKERFSLILESASTNQTSMYLCASSPRIGMQTQYFGPGTRLLVL.